This passage covers 23 T cell receptor beta chains from one sample sequenced in a study of T-cell memory formation after mild COVID-19. TCRdb re-derived calls from the 5' RACE reads in MiXCR, one entry per CDR3 protein. The data hold about 360,000 distinct CDR3 sequences, with 13% to 15% observed a single time. Material for sequencing was PBMCs or a T cell subset sorted from them (not recorded which). The origin of the receptors is a man younger than 35 who had mild COVID-19 (a few samples of this study predate the infection). Cell type and time point are not known.

The rearrangement links TRBV7-2 to TRBJ1-6, with TRBD1 matching over 7 bases. The germline V gene has CDR1 SGHTA and CDR2 FQGNSA. J was trimmed by 10 bases and V by 5 bases; bases with no gene match: 11. The CDR3 has 15 residues. This CDR3 reads CASSLRQAGGSPLHF. CDR3 coding DNA: TGTGCCAGCAGCCTGCGACAGGCAGGGGGATCACCCCTCCACTTT.

The V and J genes are TRBV5-5 and TRBJ1-1; no clear D. Germline V gene sequence: CDR1 SGHKS, CDR2 YYEKEE (reference sequence). Trimming cost V 2 bases and J 0 bases, with 8 bases left between them. The CDR3 is 14 residues long. This chain's CDR3 is CASSLSVMNTEAFF. The CDR3 DNA sequence: TGTGCCAGCAGCTTATCAGTTATGAACACTGAAGCTTTCTTT.

The rearrangement links TRBV6-5 to TRBJ1-1; maybe TRBD1 (5 bases). Trimming removed 6 bases at V and 1 base at J, with 12 bases between. The CDR3 runs to 14 residues. Germline CDR1 and CDR2: MNHEY and SVGAGI. The CDR3 loop is CASRVGLANTEAFF. Written as DNA, the CDR3 is TGTGCCAGCAGAGTGGGACTTGCGAACACTGAAGCTTTCTTT.

This clonotype was seen ten or more times. This chain connects TRBV7-9 to TRBJ1-1; TRBD1 might be the D (5 bases). This CDR3 spans 17 amino acids. Germline V gene sequence: CDR1 SEHNR, CDR2 FQNEAQ (reference sequence). V lost 2 bases and J 2 bases, leaving 18 bases between the germline ends. As DNA, the CDR3 is TGTGCCAGCAGCTTAAGGAGGAGTGGGGCAGCTAACACTGAAGCTTTCTTT. Its protein is CASSLRRSGAANTEAFF.

Only a few counts were recorded for this clonotype. The V and J genes are TRBV5-1 and TRBJ2-5; 8 bases align to TRBD2. V gave up 4 bases and J gave up 3 bases; unmatched junction bases: 5. This CDR3 comprises 14 residues. In germline, CDR1 is SGHRS, CDR2 YFSETQ. Here the CDR3 DNA reads TGCGCCAGCAGCCCGACTAGCGAGGAAGAGACCCAGTACTTC. Translated: CASSPTSEEETQYF.

V gene TRBV5-1 combines with J gene TRBJ2-7, with a weak D call TRBD1 (5 bases). V gave up 1 base and J gave up 3 bases, with 8 bases separating them. This CDR3 region has 13 residues. Germline CDR1 is SGHRS and CDR2 is YFSETQ. The CDR3 sequence is CASSLNTGYEQYV. The CDR3 nucleotides are TGCGCCAGCAGCTTGAATACAGGCTACGAGCAGTACGTC.

The chain has TRBV7-2 and TRBJ2-3; 12 bases agree with TRBD2. The CDR3 has 16 amino acids. CDR1 SGHTA and CDR2 FQGNSA come from the germline V gene. V was pared by 5 bases and J by 2 bases, with 5 bases of the junction left unmatched. The CDR3 region has the DNA TGTGCCAGCAGCGAACTAGCGGGGGGATACACAGATACGCAGTATTTT. Amino acids: CASSELAGGYTDTQYF. Variable domain in full (rest from reference TRBV7-2 and TRBJ2-3): GAGVSQSPSNKVTEKGKDVELRCDPISGHTALYWYRQSLGQGLEFLIYFQGNSAPDKSGLPSDRFSAERTGGSVSTLTIQRTQQEDSAVYLCASSELAGGYTDTQYFGPGTRLTVL.

The V call is TRBV6-5, the J call TRBJ1-6, with TRBD1 matching 9 bases. The trim removed 0 bases at V and 10 bases at J, leaving 7 bases unmatched. Germline loops: CDR1 MNHEY, CDR2 SVGAGI. CDR3 length equals 16 residues. The CDR3 spells CASSYSYRTGDSPLHF. CDR3 nucleotides: TGTGCCAGCAGTTACTCTTACAGGACAGGGGACTCACCCCTCCACTTT.

This clonotype has a handful of counts. The chain is built from TRBV7-9 and TRBJ1-1; 9 nucleotides match TRBD1. The CDR3 runs 16 residues. Germline V CDR1 and CDR2: SEHNR, FQNEAQ (reference sequence). V lost 3 bases to trimming and J lost 5 bases; unmatched junction nucleotides: 10. CDR3 sequence: CASSLGTGQGRTEAFF. In DNA form, the CDR3 reads TGTGCCAGCAGCTTGGGGACGGGACAGGGTCGTACTGAAGCTTTCTTT.

This clonotype was seen more than once but under ten times. The chain carries TRBV2 and TRBJ2-4, with 9 nucleotides matching TRBD1. This CDR3 comprises 13 residues. Germline trimming cut 5 bases from V and 8 bases from J; bases unmatched to any gene: 4. Germline V gives CDR1 SNHLY, CDR2 FYNNEI. The DNA for the CDR3 is TGTGCCAGCAGTAGGGACAGGGAAGACATTCAGTACTTC. Its translation is CASSRDREDIQYF.

This clonotype was seen more than once but under ten times. This chain joins TRBV4-2 and TRBJ2-1; perhaps TRBD2 as D (6 bases). With 5 bases removed from V and 4 bases from J, the gap between germline ends came to 33 bases. From germline, CDR1 is LGHNA and CDR2 YNFKEQ. The CDR3 extends over 21 amino acids. The CDR3 DNA sequence: TGTGCCAGCAGCTTGCGTTCCGGGGACGGGGACTGGACACGGACTTACAATGAGCAGTTCTTC. Encoded protein: CASSLRSGDGDWTRTYNEQFF.

This clonotype came up a few times. The CDR3 bases are TGTGCCAGCACCGGGGAGCTGTTTTTT. It is translated as CASTGELFF. The genes are TRBV12-3 or TRBV12-4 and TRBJ2-2, with no clear D. The CDR3 has 9 amino acids. V was clipped by 7 bases and J by 6 bases, with 0 bases between them.

The sample holds one count of this clonotype. V usage is TRBV28 and J usage is TRBJ1-2; D gene unclear. The CDR3 covers 12 residues. CDR1 and CDR2 (germline): MDHEN, SYDVKM. V was pared by 7 bases and J by 4 bases, with 10 bases between. The CDR3 protein is CASTVRGYGYTF. The CDR3 DNA follows: TGTGCCAGCACCGTTAGAGGCTATGGCTACACCTTC.

Many counts were recorded for this clonotype. The gene calls are TRBV6-2 or TRBV6-3 and TRBJ2-3, with a possible D match to TRBD2 (6 bases). The CDR3 has 14 residues. The V end was cut by 4 bases, the J end by 6 bases, with 14 bases between. Germline V CDR1 and CDR2: MNHEY, SVGEGT. CDR3 loop: CASSSPGAGDTQYF. In DNA form, the CDR3 reads TGTGCCAGCAGTTCGCCGGGAGCAGGCGATACGCAGTATTTT.

The genes are TRBV7-6 and TRBJ1-1, with D perhaps TRBD1 (6 bases). Between the trimmed V and J ends, which lost 4 bases and 0 bases, there was a span of 24 bases. The CDR3 contains 19 residues. Germline assignment: CDR1 SGHVS and CDR2 FNYEAQ. The CDR3: CASSSRGGGGSLMNTEAFF. For the CDR3, the DNA is TGTGCCAGCAGCTCCCGGGGGGGGGGCGGCAGCTTGATGAACACTGAAGCTTTCTTT.

Here the CDR3 DNA reads TGCGCCAGCAGCCAAGATTCGACAGGCCGATACAATGAGCAGTTCTTC. Its translation: CASSQDSTGRYNEQFF. The chain is built from TRBV4-3 and TRBJ2-1, with a tentative D call TRBD1 (6 bases). Between the trimmed V and J ends, which lost 0 bases and 4 bases, there was a span of 13 bases. This CDR3 comprises 16 residues. The germline V gene encodes CDR1 LGHNA and CDR2 YSLEER.

This clonotype was recorded a few times. The chain is built from TRBV7-2 and TRBJ1-2; D unresolved. The V gene lost 5 bases and the J gene lost 6 bases, with 13 bases spanning the gap. The CDR3 loop spans 13 amino acids. The germline V gene encodes CDR1 SGHTA and CDR2 FQGNSA. DNA for the CDR3: TGTGCCAGCAGCGTAGAAGCGACGCATGGCTACACCTTC. This gives the protein CASSVEATHGYTF.

V is TRBV9 and J is TRBJ2-6; D is unresolved. Looked up from germline, CDR1 is SGDLS and CDR2 is YYNGEE. CDR3 length: 17 amino acids. With 0 bases removed from V and 1 base from J, the gap between germline ends came to 11 bases. CDR3 amino acids: CASSVVTARSGANVLTF. The CDR3, as DNA: TGTGCCAGCAGCGTAGTTACTGCCCGGTCTGGGGCCAACGTCCTGACTTTC.

The chain couples TRBV4-3 to TRBJ2-7, with a possible D match to TRBD2 (6 bases). The CDR3 extends over 18 amino acids. V was pared by 0 bases and J by 0 bases, with 18 bases between. Looked up from germline, CDR1 is LGHNA and CDR2 is YSLEER. The CDR3 here is CASSQDGGVRYDSYEQYV. The CDR3, as DNA: TGCGCCAGCAGCCAAGACGGCGGGGTTCGTTACGACTCCTACGAGCAGTACGTC.

CDR3 loop: CASSSAPGGGFEKLFF. DNA for the CDR3: TGTGCCAGCAGCTCCGCCCCAGGGGGGGGTTTTGAAAAACTGTTTTTT. The chain joins TRBV5-6 to TRBJ1-4, with 7 bases identical to TRBD1. Germline V gene lookup returns CDR1 SGHDT and CDR2 YYEEEE. J lost 7 bases, V lost 3 bases, and 12 bases had no gene match. This CDR3 is 16 amino acids long.

The V and J genes are TRBV7-6 and TRBJ2-5; 10 bases align to TRBD1. The CDR3 length is 15 residues. V shed 6 bases, J shed 2 bases, and the junction held 6 bases outside the gene matches. The germline V gene has CDR1 SGHVS and CDR2 FNYEAQ. Here the CDR3 reads CASRARDRGQETQYF. The CDR3 region has the DNA TGTGCCAGCAGAGCCCGGGACAGGGGACAAGAGACCCAGTACTTC.

The J gene is TRBJ1-6, the V gene TRBV7-9; no reliable D call. Trimming took off 1 base at V and 13 bases at J, with 8 bases between the two ends. The CDR3 contains 12 residues. Germline V gene lookup returns CDR1 SEHNR and CDR2 FQNEAQ (reference sequence). CDR3 sequence: CASSLGESPLHF. As DNA, the CDR3 is TGTGCCAGCAGCTTAGGGGAATCGCCCCTCCACTTT.

This clonotype was counted only a few times. The chain employs TRBV30 and TRBJ2-3, with 7 bases fitting TRBD1. This CDR3 comprises 14 residues. Germline CDR1 GTSNPN, CDR2 SVGIG (reference sequence). Trimming cost V 3 bases and J 4 bases; bases outside gene matches: 7. The CDR3 bases are TGTGCCTGGAGCGTGGGACAGACAGCAGATACGCAGTATTTT. Translated: CAWSVGQTADTQYF. The whole variable domain, filled in from reference TRBV30 and TRBJ2-3, reads SQTIHQWPATLVQPVGSPLSLECTVEGTSNPNLYWYRQAAGRGLQLLFYSVGIGQISSEVPQNLSASRPQDRQFILSSKKLLLSDSGFYLCAWSVGQTADTQYFGPGTRLTVL.